This T cell receptor beta chain came from a study of T cell responses to AZD1222 COVID-19 vaccine. Libraries were prepared by immunoSEQ multiplex PCR; TCRdb keeps only in-frame clonotypes and omits some of them. Among 150,000 or so clones listed, around 88% were seen once. This CDR3 comprises 14 residues. Germline V CDR1 and CDR2: LNHDA, SQIVND (reference sequence). J was trimmed by 1 base and V by 5 bases; bases with no gene match: 0. The chain joins TRBV19 to TRBJ2-2; the match to TRBD1 covers 8 bases. This TCR was recovered from an adult in good health. This specimen was peripheral blood, taken on day 0 of AZD1222 vaccination. CDR3 bases: TGTGCCAGTAGTGGACAGGGGAACACCGGGGAGCTGTTTTTT. Amino acid sequence: CASSGQGNTGELFF. The entire variable domain, with the rest obtained from reference TRBV19 and TRBJ2-2, is as follows: DGGITQSPKYLFRKEGQNVTLSCEQNLNHDAMYWYRQDPGQGLRLIYYSQIVNDFQKGDIAEGYSVSREKKESFPLTVTSAQKNPTAFYLCASSGQGNTGELFFGEGSRLTVL.